The clone carrying this TCR beta chain was seen more than once but under ten times. Its antigen is as yet unknown. TCRdb re-called the RT-PCR reads through MiXCR, storing one row per CDR3 protein. The table records under 550,000 distinct CDR3 sequences, 6.5% to 8% of them present only once. The CDR3 totals 15 residues. Germline assignment: CDR1 MDHEN and CDR2 SYDVKM. Trimming removed 2 bases from V and 6 bases from J, with 13 bases in between. The data belong to a study of response to subunit inactivated influenza vaccine. Overall study results and limits: T cells newly recruited by each seasonal influenza vaccination are few, the authors suggested.

The specimen comprised PBMCs from blood, sampled around 25 months after vaccination. The V gene is TRBV28, the J gene TRBJ2-2, with D perhaps TRBD1 (7 bases). The TCR comes from a man aged 45 to 70 who received an inactivated influenza vaccine. The CDR3 region is CASSLLQGGPGELFF. The CDR3 DNA reads TGTGCCAGCAGTTTACTCCAGGGGGGTCCCGGGGAGCTGTTTTTT.